A selection of T cell receptor beta chains follows, all from one sample in a study of regulatory T cells in long-lasting Graves disease. In TCRdb, the multiplex PCR reads were re-called with MiXCR into one record per CDR3 protein. The profile covers around 480,000 distinct CDR3 sequences, with roughly 16% appearing a single time and more than 10% taken by the ten largest. The data also belong to a second study, concerning T cells in Graves' hyperthyroidism and ophthalmopathy.

The specimen comprised peripheral blood mononuclear cells (PBMCs), sampled at new diagnosis, from a patient treated with antithyroid drugs. These receptors were obtained from a man aged 40-49 years with Graves disease. The CDR3 runs from the conserved cysteine through the conserved F or W. A D gene is named only where the DNA matches it firmly. Some rows mark clone size as missing; the rest say once, few, many or name a class of expanded clone.

j_call clone_size v_call d_call cdr3_nt cdr3_aa
TRBJ2-7 many TRBV7-2 - TGTGCCAGCAGCTTAATAGAGGAGCCAGGGACCTACGAGCAGTACTTC CASSLIEEPGTYEQYF
TRBJ1-2 - TRBV29-1 - TGCAGCGTCAAGGTCGGCGAAGACCCCGAGGGCTACACCTTC CSVKVGEDPEGYTF
TRBJ2-2 - TRBV7-9 - TGTGCCAGCAGCACGAGCCTCCCGAACACCGGGGAGCTGCTTTTT CASSTSLPNTGELLF
TRBJ2-1 many TRBV4-1 TRBD1 TGCGCCAGCAGTAAACAGGGGCCCAGCTCCTACAATGAGCAGTTCTTC CASSKQGPSSYNEQFF
TRBJ2-5 many TRBV11-2 - TGTGCCAGCAGCCCCCGGGGGCGAGAGACCCAGTACTTC CASSPRGRETQYF
TRBJ2-6 once TRBV27 - TGTGCCAGCAGTCCAGTTGGGGCCAACGTCCTGACTTTC CASSPVGANVLTF
TRBJ1-3 few TRBV7-2 - TGTGCCAGCAGCTTAGAGCTTACACCTGGAAACACCATATATTTT CASSLELTPGNTIYF
TRBJ1-2 - TRBV5-1 - TGCGCCAGCAGCTTGCAAGGGGATGAAGACTATGGCTACACCTTC CASSLQGDEDYGYTF
TRBJ2-2 many TRBV5-1 - TGCGCCAGCAGCTTGGATGTCGGGAACACCGGGGAGCTGTTTTTT CASSLDVGNTGELFF
TRBJ2-7 many TRBV3-1 - TGTGCCAGCAGCCAAGGGGGGACAATTGGCGAGCAGTACTTC CASSQGGTIGEQYF
TRBJ1-1 many TRBV28 - TGTGCCAGCAGCACCGCTGGACAAGACGGGGCGGCTGAAGCTTTCTTT CASSTAGQDGAAEAFF
TRBJ2-3 many TRBV28 - TGTGCCAGCACCAGGGATAGGGATACGCAGTATTTT CASTRDRDTQYF
TRBJ1-1 few TRBV4-1 - TGCGCCAGCAGCGTCATTGGTCAGGCTGAAGCTTTCTTT CASSVIGQAEAFF
TRBJ2-7 few TRBV6-1 - TGTGCCAGCAGGGATCCCTCCTACGAGCAGTACTTC CASRDPSYEQYF
TRBJ1-5 few TRBV6-1 - TGTGCCAGCAACGGAGTTTATAGCAATCAGCCCCAGCATTTT CASNGVYSNQPQHF